The 15 T cell receptor beta chains listed next were all sequenced from one sample in a study of control samples from healthy donors and cancer patients. Clones were sequenced by immunoSEQ multiplex PCR, and TCRdb holds only the in-frame ones, with some missing. Of under 200,000 clones listed, 96% are singletons. Specimen: blood. These receptors were collected from a woman between 25 and 40 years old in good health.

J is TRBJ2-7 and V is TRBV28; a weak D match, TRBD2 (7 bases). CDR3 length equals 14 residues. Trimming left V 6 bases short and J 3 bases short, with 15 bases between. CDR1 is MDHEN and CDR2 is SYDVKM in the germline V gene. CDR3 sequence (DNA): TGTGCCAGCAGCAGAGGGGGGGTGGGCTACGAGCAGTACTTC. This translates into CASSRGGVGYEQYF.

The chain combines TRBV3-1 (or the pseudogene TRBV3-2) with TRBJ2-4, with D uncertain. This CDR3 region has 15 residues. Looked up from germline, CDR1 is LGHDT and CDR2 is YNNKEL (reference sequence). V lost 3 bases to trimming and J lost 0 bases, with 9 bases between them. CDR3: CASSHGRLAKNIQYF. The CDR3 region has the DNA TGTGCCAGCAGCCATGGCAGACTAGCCAAAAACATTCAGTACTTC.

The chain joins TRBV28 to TRBJ1-3; the D gene is possibly TRBD1 (5 bases). The CDR3 covers 17 residues. Germline loops: CDR1 MDHEN, CDR2 SYDVKM. Deletions cut 3 bases from V and 0 bases from J, with 15 bases between. CDR3 sequence reads: CASSLNTGPYSGNTIYF. CDR3 nucleotide sequence: TGTGCCAGCAGTTTGAATACAGGACCCTACTCTGGAAACACCATATATTTT.

This clone has just a few counts. Other nucleotide sequences in the sample specify the same CDR3. The rearrangement uses TRBV29-1 and TRBJ2-7, with D hard to call. CDR1 is SQVTM, CDR2 ANQGSEA, per germline. The CDR3 covers 11 residues. Trimming cost V 4 bases and J 1 base, with 5 bases left between them. This CDR3 reads CSVGISYEQYF. The DNA of the CDR3 is TGCAGCGTTGGGATATCCTACGAGCAGTACTTC.

The rearrangement joins TRBV6-2 or TRBV6-3 to TRBJ1-1, with D maybe TRBD1 (5 bases). Germline CDR1 is MNHEY and CDR2 is SVGEGT. The CDR3 runs to 14 residues. The V gene lost 6 bases and the J gene lost 1 base, with 12 bases spanning the gap. The CDR3: CASSLGTGNTEAFF. Here the CDR3 DNA reads TGTGCCAGCAGCCTCGGGACCGGGAACACTGAAGCTTTCTTT.

This rearrangement joins TRBV30 to TRBJ2-1, with unresolved D. This CDR3 is built from 11 residues. The germline V and J ends were trimmed by 0 bases and 8 bases, with 5 bases remaining between them. Germline CDR1 GTSNPN, CDR2 SVGIG (reference sequence). CDR3 DNA sequence: TGTGCCTGGAGTGTACTTTATGAGCAGTTCTTC. It specifies CAWSVLYEQFF.

This clone showed up just once. The V and J genes are TRBV2 and TRBJ1-1, with D perhaps matching TRBD1 (6 bases). This CDR3 spans 15 amino acids. Germline CDR1 and CDR2: SNHLY and FYNNEI. The ends were cut back, 6 bases at V and 1 base at J, with 15 bases in the middle. The CDR3 loop is CASRPQGHPNTEAFF. The DNA for the CDR3 is TGTGCCAGCAGACCCCAGGGGCATCCGAACACTGAAGCTTTCTTT.

V usage is TRBV3-1 (or the pseudogene TRBV3-2) and J usage is TRBJ2-4; D may be TRBD1 or TRBD2 (5 bases each). The CDR3 covers 16 residues. Between the trimmed V and J ends, which lost 4 bases and 11 bases, there was a span of 24 bases. Looked up from germline, CDR1 is LGHDT and CDR2 is YNNKEL (reference sequence). The CDR3 region has the DNA TGTGCCAGCAGCCCTCCCGGGACCCACGCCTCTAGAGTTCAGTACTTC. Protein sequence: CASSPPGTHASRVQYF.

The chain employs TRBV28 and TRBJ2-1; D possibly matches TRBD1 or TRBD2 (5 bases each). V gave up 1 base and J gave up 9 bases, with 10 bases separating them. Germline CDR1 reads MDHEN; CDR2 reads SYDVKM. CDR3 length: 13 residues. CDR3 DNA sequence: TGTGCCAGCAGTTTATATAGGGGACGTGAGCAGTTCTTC. Its protein product is CASSLYRGREQFF.

The rearrangement joins TRBV14 to TRBJ1-1, with 7 bases that match TRBD1. This CDR3 is 15 amino acids long. The germline V gene encodes CDR1 SGHDN and CDR2 FVKESK. V lost 5 bases to trimming and J lost 2 bases; unmatched junction nucleotides: 8. The DNA of the CDR3 is TGTGCCAGCAGCACCTCGGGACAGCCAAACACTGAAGCTTTCTTT. Its translation: CASSTSGQPNTEAFF.

The V gene is TRBV7-2, the J gene TRBJ1-1; TRBD1 agrees at 8 bases. CDR1 and CDR2 from the germline V gene are SGHTA and FQGNSA. The ends lost 5 bases at V and 1 base at J; junction bases unmatched: 9. This CDR3 has 16 residues. In nucleotides, the CDR3 is TGTGCCAGCAGCAGGCCCCAGGGGGCCGGGAACACTGAAGCTTTCTTT. This codes for CASSRPQGAGNTEAFF.

The chain combines TRBV11-2 with TRBJ1-3; D uncertain. Germline CDR1 and CDR2: SGHAT and FQNNGV. The CDR3 has 14 amino acids. Trimming left V 1 base short and J 4 bases short, with 8 bases between. In DNA form, the CDR3 reads TGTGCCAGCAGCTTAGGGCAGGTCGGAAACACCATATATTTT. It is translated as CASSLGQVGNTIYF. Filled out from reference TRBV11-2 and TRBJ1-3, the complete variable domain reads EAGVAQSPRYKIIEKRQSVAFWCNPISGHATLYWYQQILGQGPKLLIQFQNNGVVDDSQLPKDRFSAERLKGVDSTLKIQPAKLEDSAVYLCASSLGQVGNTIYFGEGSWLTVV.

The J gene is TRBJ2-7, the V gene TRBV15; D perhaps matches TRBD1 (6 bases). Looked up from germline, CDR1 is LNHNV and CDR2 is YYDKDF (reference sequence). V gave up 1 base and J gave up 2 bases, with 9 bases separating them. The CDR3 runs to 14 residues. DNA of the CDR3: TGTGCCACCAGCAGAGGGGACAACACCTACGAGCAGTACTTC. Its protein product is CATSRGDNTYEQYF.

This chain links TRBV4-1 with TRBJ2-7; 13 nucleotides match TRBD2. Germline V gene sequence: CDR1 MGHRA, CDR2 YSYEKL. The CDR3 sequence is 17 residues long. The V and J ends lost 2 bases and 7 bases, in that order; junction bases with no gene match: 11. The CDR3 is CASSQTGLAGSQGEQYF. The CDR3 DNA sequence: TGCGCCAGCAGCCAAACGGGACTAGCGGGATCTCAGGGGGAGCAGTACTTC.

The V gene is TRBV24-1, the J gene TRBJ2-1; D perhaps matches TRBD1 (6 bases). The CDR3 has 18 amino acids. The V gene lost 5 bases and the J gene lost 7 bases, with 26 bases spanning the gap. Germline CDR1 reads KGHDR; CDR2 reads SFDVKD. The CDR3 nucleotides read TGTGCCACCAGTGGGACCCTGGGGACATCTAGCTCCAGGAATGAGCAGTTCTTC. Translation: CATSGTLGTSSSRNEQFF.